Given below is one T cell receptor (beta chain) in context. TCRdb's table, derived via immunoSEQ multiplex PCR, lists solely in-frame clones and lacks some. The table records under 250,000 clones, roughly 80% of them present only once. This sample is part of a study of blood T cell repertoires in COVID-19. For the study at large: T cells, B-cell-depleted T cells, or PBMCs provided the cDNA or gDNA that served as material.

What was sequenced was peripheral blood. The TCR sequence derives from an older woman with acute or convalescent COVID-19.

CDR3 DNA sequence: TGCAGCGTTGTGTCAGGGTATGGCTACACCTTC. Translated: CSVVSGYGYTF. This chain connects TRBV29-1 to TRBJ1-2, with a tentative D call TRBD1 (5 bases). The CDR3 extends over 11 amino acids. Germline CDR1 and CDR2: SQVTM and ANQGSEA. V was trimmed by 4 bases and J by 5 bases, leaving 8 bases between them.